The 8 T cell receptor beta chains reported below all come from one sample, sequenced in a study of neoadjuvant anti-PD-1 for oral cavity cancer. The method was immunoSEQ multiplex PCR; TCRdb's version includes in-frame clones alone and lacks a portion of them. The data contain over 5,500 clones, around two thirds of them singletons. The sequenced sample was PBMCs, obtained before nivolumab (anti-PD-1) treatment. The receptors come from a person aged 40 to 85 with oral cavity squamous cell carcinoma.

The CDR3 here is CASRTGGRYEQYF. The DNA of the CDR3 is TGTGCCAGCAGAACAGGGGGCAGGTACGAGCAGTACTTC. The chain combines TRBV5-6 with TRBJ2-7, with 9 bases lining up with TRBD1. V trimming: 5 bases; J trimming: 4 bases; junction bases outside the gene matches: 4. Germline CDR1 and CDR2: SGHDT and YYEEEE. The CDR3 is 13 amino acids.

This rearrangement joins TRBV5-1 to TRBJ2-5; D is ambiguous. Germline V gives CDR1 SGHRS, CDR2 YFSETQ. V lost 4 bases and J lost 1, with 8 bases in between. The CDR3 spans 13 residues. The CDR3 sequence: CASSLTAQETQYF. The DNA for the CDR3 is TGCGCCAGCAGCCTAACAGCCCAAGAGACCCAGTACTTC.

V is TRBV11-1 and J is TRBJ2-7, with a possible D match to TRBD2 (5 bases). Looked up from germline, CDR1 is SGHAT and CDR2 is FQDESV (reference sequence). V was clipped by 3 bases and J by 4 bases, with 7 bases between them. The CDR3 spans 12 residues. The DNA of the CDR3 is TGTGCCAGCAGCTTCGGCGGGTACGAGCAGTACTTC. Translated: CASSFGGYEQYF.

The chain has TRBV5-1 and TRBJ2-5; 9 positions match TRBD2. The CDR3 totals 14 residues. From germline, CDR1 is SGHRS and CDR2 YFSETQ. Trimming took 7 bases from V and 1 from J; bases not matched to a gene: 5. This CDR3 reads CASEEAGGQETQYF. CDR3 nucleotide sequence: TGCGCCAGCGAGGAAGCGGGGGGCCAAGAGACCCAGTACTTC.

This clone has only one observation. CDR3: CASSFLAGGNTGELFF. The CDR3 DNA sequence: TGCGCCAGCAGCTTCCTAGCGGGGGGGAACACCGGGGAGCTGTTTTTT. The chain joins TRBV5-1 to TRBJ2-2; 11 positions match TRBD2. Trimming cost V 2 bases and J 1 base; bases outside gene matches: 1. The germline V gene has CDR1 SGHRS and CDR2 YFSETQ. This CDR3 has 16 residues.

The rearrangement joins TRBV4-1 to TRBJ2-3; 8 nucleotides line up with TRBD1. The ends lost 1 base at V and 6 bases at J; junction bases unmatched: 15. The germline gives CDR1 MGHRA, CDR2 YSYEKL. The CDR3 loop spans 18 amino acids. CDR3 in DNA: TGCGCCAGCAGCCAAGGGGTTTGGACAGGGATTATTAGGGATACGCAGTATTTT. Amino acids: CASSQGVWTGIIRDTQYF.

This clone was counted between two and nine times. This sequence joins TRBV7-9 and TRBJ1-5; D is perhaps TRBD1 (5 bases). Trimming cost V 5 bases and J 5 bases, with 10 bases left between them. The CDR3 covers 13 residues. Germline CDR1 and CDR2: SEHNR and FQNEAQ (reference sequence). The CDR3 coding sequence is TGTGCCAGCAGCGACAGTGGCGATCAGCCCCAGCATTTT. Protein sequence: CASSDSGDQPQHF. The entire variable domain, with the rest obtained from reference TRBV7-9 and TRBJ1-5, is as follows: DTGVSQNPRHKITKRGQNVTFRCDPISEHNRLYWYRQTLGQGPEFLTYFQNEAQLEKSRLLSDRFSAERPKGSFSTLEIQRTEQGDSAMYLCASSDSGDQPQHFGDGTRLSIL.

The chain links TRBV7-9 to TRBJ2-7; D gene ambiguous. V was clipped by 0 bases and J by 3 bases, with 6 bases between them. This CDR3 comprises 13 residues. Germline V gene data show CDR1 as SEHNR and CDR2 as FQNEAQ (reference sequence). The CDR3 DNA is TGTGCCAGCAGCTTAGCGCCCCTCTACGAGCAGTACTTC. It specifies CASSLAPLYEQYF.